This T cell receptor (beta chain) came from a study of T-cell memory formation after mild COVID-19. TCRdb passed the 5' RACE reads through MiXCR, listing each CDR3 protein once. The data hold about 620,000 distinct CDR3 sequences, with more than 15% observed a single time. Germline V gene lookup returns CDR1 MNHEY and CDR2 SVGAGI. The CDR3 covers 16 residues. V was clipped by 2 bases and J by 4 bases, with 14 bases between them. The count of this clonotype is one. Its antigen is not known. Whole-study findings and limits: Memory sampled before infection contained some responding clones, suggesting cross-reactive memory joined. CD4+ contracting clones were mainly CM and EM; CD8+ ones, EMRA. While clones contracting from day 15 to 85 were balanced between CD4 and CD8, later expanders leaned CD4+.

The sample comprised PBMCs or a T cell subset sorted from them (not recorded which). The source of this sequence is an adult woman who had mild COVID-19 (a few samples of this study predate the infection). Cell type and time point are not known. V and J are TRBV6-5 and TRBJ2-2, with D perhaps matching TRBD1 (6 bases). The CDR3 DNA reads as TGTGCCAGCAGTTACGCGAGGGCAGGGGCCACCGGGGAGCTGTTTTTT. It yields the protein CASSYARAGATGELFF.